One and the same sample provided the 28 T cell receptor beta chains below, sequenced in a study of beta chain features in type 1 diabetes. The antigens of these receptors remain unknown. Whole-study findings and limits: Shortening that was moderate but significant affected the TCRB CDR3s of Type 1 diabetes patients in all four CD4+ subsets.

The entirety of the isolated RNA underwent reverse transcription, so expressed TCRB transcripts were sequenced. Measured with immunoSEQ multiplex PCR; TCRdb has only the in-frame clones, and not every one. Found here are 600,000 or so clones, over 12% of them singletons; the top ten hold 0.03% to 0.045%. The sample comprised naive CD4+ T cells from blood. The receptors were sampled from a young man with type 1 diabetes.

V and J are TRBV5-4 and TRBJ2-2, with D possibly being TRBD1 or TRBD2 (5 bases each). The CDR3 extends over 14 amino acids. Trimming took off 4 bases at V and 2 bases at J, with 9 bases between the two ends. Germline V gene sequence: CDR1 SGHNT, CDR2 YYREEE (reference sequence). CDR3 in amino acids: CASSVRDNTGELFF. CDR3 nucleotide sequence: TGTGCCAGCAGCGTCCGGGACAACACCGGGGAGCTGTTTTTT.

V gene TRBV25-1 combines with J gene TRBJ1-2; D remains ambiguous. Germline V lookup: CDR1 MGHDK, CDR2 SYGVNS. Trimming removed 6 bases from V and 2 bases from J, with 13 bases in between. The CDR3 has 14 amino acids. The DNA of the CDR3 is TGTGCCAGCAGCTCCCAGGTGCTCAACTATGGCTACACCTTC. The encoded protein is CASSSQVLNYGYTF.

The chain links TRBV27 to TRBJ1-6; 10 bases align to TRBD1. The J segment lost 6 bases and the V segment lost 5 bases, leaving 4 bases of the junction unmatched. Germline lookup yields CDR1 MNHEY and CDR2 SMNVEV (reference sequence). The CDR3 is 15 residues long. CDR3 sequence (DNA): TGTGCCAGCAGTAGATGGGACAGGGGTAATTCACCCCTCCACTTT. This encodes CASSRWDRGNSPLHF.

This clone was found a few times. CDR3 sequence (DNA): TGTGCCAGCAGCTTAACTGGGACAGCCATCTCTGGGGCCAACGTCCTGACTTTC. It codes for CASSLTGTAISGANVLTF. The chain couples TRBV7-3 to TRBJ2-6; 7 nucleotides match TRBD1. This CDR3 contains 18 residues. The V segment lost 0 bases and the J segment 0 bases; nucleotides outside the gene matches: 5. Looked up from germline, CDR1 is SGHTA and CDR2 is FQGTGA.

The chain combines TRBV10-3 with TRBJ2-5; TRBD2 might be the D (5 bases). Germline assignment: CDR1 ENHRY and CDR2 SYGVKD. CDR3 length equals 14 residues. V lost 3 bases to trimming and J lost 1 base, with 9 bases between them. CDR3 amino acids: CAISDRGIQETQYF. In DNA form, the CDR3 reads TGTGCCATCAGTGATCGAGGGATCCAAGAGACCCAGTACTTC.

The CDR3 DNA reads as TGTGCCAGCTCACCAGCTCAAGTATTGAACACTGAAGCTTTCTTT. Protein product: CASSPAQVLNTEAFF. The genes are TRBV18 and TRBJ1-1; D unresolved. CDR1 and CDR2 from the germline V gene are KGHSH and LQKENI. The CDR3 sequence is 15 residues long. V lost 2 bases and J 0 bases, leaving 10 bases between the germline ends.

This chain connects TRBV19 to TRBJ2-2; 8 bases align to TRBD2. The CDR3 loop spans 14 amino acids. Trimming at V came to 11 bases and at J to 3 bases, leaving 8 bases not matched to a gene. Germline loops: CDR1 LNHDA, CDR2 SQIVND (reference sequence). CDR3 bases: TGTGCCGCAGGCACTAGCGGATACACCGGGGAGCTGTTTTTT. It translates to CAAGTSGYTGELFF.

This clone was seen a few times. This chain's CDR3 is CASRTGLAYEQYF. For the CDR3, the DNA is TGTGCCAGCAGGACAGGCCTAGCCTACGAGCAGTACTTC. This chain connects TRBV28 to TRBJ2-7; D might be TRBD1 (6 bases). CDR3 length: 13 amino acids. Germline loops: CDR1 MDHEN, CDR2 SYDVKM. Trimming cost V 6 bases and J 2 bases, with 11 bases left between them.

The chain uses TRBV11-2 and TRBJ1-2, with 8 bases lining up with TRBD1. This CDR3 is 14 amino acids long. Germline-derived CDR1 and CDR2 are SGHAT and FQNNGV. Germline trimming cut 5 bases from V and 4 bases from J; bases unmatched to any gene: 6. Here the CDR3 reads CASSASTGAYGYTF. CDR3 DNA: TGTGCCAGCAGCGCCTCGACAGGGGCCTATGGCTACACCTTC.

The V and J genes are TRBV9 and TRBJ1-6, with D unresolved. The CDR3 covers 15 residues. V was pared by 4 bases and J by 3 bases, with 11 bases between. The V gene's germline CDR1 is SGDLS and CDR2 YYNGEE. CDR3 coding DNA: TGTGCCAGCAGCCCCCCCCGGCTCTATAATTCACCCCTCCACTTT. Translated: CASSPPRLYNSPLHF.

This chain joins TRBV7-9 and TRBJ1-6; D might be TRBD1 (5 bases). The germline V and J ends were trimmed by 1 base and 8 bases, with 9 bases remaining between them. This CDR3 has 14 amino acids. Germline V CDR1 and CDR2: SEHNR, FQNEAQ (reference sequence). The CDR3 loop reads CASSLGAGDSPLHF. In nucleotides, the CDR3 is TGTGCCAGCAGCTTAGGGGCGGGGGATTCACCCCTCCACTTT.

The rearrangement links TRBV2 to TRBJ2-2; 11 positions agree with TRBD2. The germline V gene encodes CDR1 SNHLY and CDR2 FYNNEI. V lost 10 bases and J lost 1; bases outside the gene matches: 8. This CDR3 is 16 amino acids long. CDR3 in amino acids: CAILGTSGLNTGELFF. CDR3 DNA sequence: TGTGCCATTCTCGGGACTAGCGGACTGAACACCGGGGAGCTGTTTTTT. The entire variable domain, with the rest obtained from reference TRBV2 and TRBJ2-2, is as follows: EPEVTQTPSHQVTQMGQEVILRCVPISNHLYFYWYRQILGQKVEFLVSFYNNEISEKSEIFDDQFSVERPDGSNFTLKIRSTKLEDSAMYFCAILGTSGLNTGELFFGEGSRLTVL.

The genes are TRBV7-3 and TRBJ2-5; either TRBD1 or TRBD2 may fit D (5 bases each). The germline CDR1 and CDR2 sequences are SGHTA and FQGTGA. This CDR3 has 14 amino acids. Trimming took 5 bases from V and 2 from J, leaving 12 bases between them. The CDR3 coding sequence is TGTGCCAGCAGCAACCGGGACGCACAAGAGACCCAGTACTTC. It yields the protein CASSNRDAQETQYF.

This clone was observed a few times. V usage is TRBV29-1 and J usage is TRBJ2-3, with 7 bases lining up with TRBD1. CDR3 length equals 18 residues. CDR1 SQVTM and CDR2 ANQGSEA come from the germline V gene. J was trimmed by 2 bases and V by 4 bases; bases with no gene match: 18. Written as DNA, the CDR3 is TGCAGCGTTGCCCGAGGGACAGCTGGCCTCCCTACCACAGATACGCAGTATTTT. This gives the protein CSVARGTAGLPTTDTQYF.

This clone was seen only a few times. The rearrangement uses TRBV28 and TRBJ2-3; 7 bases fit TRBD2. Germline CDR1 is MDHEN and CDR2 is SYDVKM. This CDR3 has 15 amino acids. V was pared by 5 bases and J by 6 bases, with 11 bases of the junction left unmatched. The CDR3 here is CASSTPGEGSDTQYF. CDR3 sequence (DNA): TGTGCCAGCAGTACCCCTGGGGAGGGATCGGATACGCAGTATTTT. The full variable domain, in which reference TRBV28 and TRBJ2-3 provide the parts outside the CDR3, is DVKVTQSSRYLVKRTGEKVFLECVQDMDHENMFWYRQDPGLGLRLIYFSYDVKMKEKGDIPEGYSVSREKKERFSLILESASTNQTSMYLCASSTPGEGSDTQYFGPGTRLTVL.

This chain joins TRBV29-1 and TRBJ2-7; D gene unclear. This CDR3 is built from 13 residues. The V end was cut by 3 bases, the J end by 1 base, with 10 bases between. Germline values: CDR1 SQVTM, CDR2 ANQGSEA. Here the CDR3 reads CSVDRTGSYEQYF. CDR3 coding DNA: TGCAGCGTTGACCGGACCGGGTCCTACGAGCAGTACTTC.

The chain's CDR3 is CASSFQGDTQYF. Here the CDR3 DNA reads TGTGCCAGCAGTTTTCAGGGCGATACGCAGTATTTT. V gene TRBV27 combines with J gene TRBJ2-3; tentative D call: TRBD1 (5 bases). From germline, CDR1 is MNHEY and CDR2 SMNVEV (reference sequence). V was cut by 3 bases and J by 6 bases, with 7 bases left in between. The length of the CDR3 is 12 residues.

The chain has TRBV27 and TRBJ2-7; D is perhaps TRBD1 (6 bases). Germline V gives CDR1 MNHEY, CDR2 SMNVEV (reference sequence). Deletions cut 4 bases from V and 1 base from J, with 11 bases between. This CDR3 contains 14 residues. The CDR3 loop reads CASSSPQGSYEQYF. Written as DNA, the CDR3 is TGTGCCAGCAGTTCTCCACAGGGTTCCTACGAGCAGTACTTC.

The CDR3 DNA reads as TGTGCCTGGAAGGGACAGGGAAACACTGAAGCTTTCTTT. The encoded protein is CAWKGQGNTEAFF. The V gene is TRBV30, the J gene TRBJ1-1; 9 bases are a match to TRBD1. With V trimmed by 4 bases and J by 2 bases, 2 bases remained unmatched. CDR1 GTSNPN and CDR2 SVGIG come from the germline V gene (reference sequence). CDR3 length: 13 residues. The full variable domain, in which reference TRBV30 and TRBJ1-1 provide the parts outside the CDR3, is SQTIHQWPATLVQPVGSPLSLECTVEGTSNPNLYWYRQAAGRGLQLLFYSVGIGQISSEVPQNLSASRPQDRQFILSSKKLLLSDSGFYLCAWKGQGNTEAFFGQGTRLTVV.

This clone was seen a handful of times. Different DNA sequences within this sample yield the same CDR3. This sequence joins TRBV30 and TRBJ2-5, with no clear D. Trimming removed 3 bases from V and 5 bases from J, with 10 bases in between. The germline gives CDR1 GTSNPN, CDR2 SVGIG (reference sequence). The CDR3 length is 12 residues. The CDR3 protein is CAWSVEFETQYF. In nucleotides, the CDR3 is TGTGCCTGGAGCGTAGAGTTCGAGACCCAGTACTTC. Complete variable domain (other parts from reference TRBV30 and TRBJ2-5): SQTIHQWPATLVQPVGSPLSLECTVEGTSNPNLYWYRQAAGRGLQLLFYSVGIGQISSEVPQNLSASRPQDRQFILSSKKLLLSDSGFYLCAWSVEFETQYFGPGTRLLVL.

The chain links TRBV5-4 to TRBJ1-1; a weak D match, TRBD1 (6 bases). Germline lookup yields CDR1 SGHNT and CDR2 YYREEE (reference sequence). Trimming stripped 4 bases from V and 3 bases from J, with 13 bases between. The CDR3 sequence is 14 residues long. CDR3 nucleotides: TGTGCCAGCAGCCTACAGGGAAGCTACACTGAAGCTTTCTTT. This translates into CASSLQGSYTEAFF. Drawing the rest from reference TRBV5-4 and TRBJ1-1, the complete variable domain is ETGVTQSPTHLIKTRGQQVTLRCSSQSGHNTVSWYQQALGQGPQFIFQYYREEENGRGNFPPRFSGLQFPNYSSELNVNALELDDSALYLCASSLQGSYTEAFFGQGTRLTVV.

The V call is TRBV29-1, the J call TRBJ1-1; D perhaps matches TRBD1 (5 bases). The CDR3 covers 13 residues. V was clipped by 7 bases and J by 1 base, with 13 bases between them. Germline CDR1 and CDR2: SQVTM and ANQGSEA. In DNA form, the CDR3 reads TGCAGCGGACGCTGGGACTCGAACACTGAAGCTTTCTTT. It encodes CSGRWDSNTEAFF.

CDR3 sequence (DNA): TGTGCCAGCTCACTTAGTAGCAATCAGCCCCAGCATTTT. This translates into CASSLSSNQPQHF. The V call is TRBV18, the J call TRBJ1-5; no clear D. The germline CDR1 and CDR2 sequences are KGHSH and LQKENI. Trimming pared 4 bases from V and 0 bases from J, leaving 4 bases between. This CDR3 contains 13 residues.

The rearrangement links TRBV5-1 to TRBJ1-2; tentatively, D is TRBD1 (6 bases). This CDR3 has 14 amino acids. Germline V CDR1 and CDR2: SGHRS, YFSETQ. The ends were cut back, 2 bases at V and 7 bases at J, with 15 bases in the middle. The CDR3 coding sequence is TGCGCCAGCAGCTTATCAGGGACAAGTCGTGGCTACACCTTC. It translates to CASSLSGTSRGYTF.

The chain uses TRBV27 and TRBJ2-2; no firm D call. V dropped 5 bases and J dropped 5 bases, with 15 bases sitting between them. Germline V CDR1 and CDR2: MNHEY, SMNVEV (reference sequence). The CDR3 totals 15 residues. Here the CDR3 reads CASSQHRSQTGELFF. CDR3 bases: TGTGCCAGCAGTCAACACCGGAGTCAAACCGGGGAGCTGTTTTTT.

About this clone: The junction does not match germline at one end; this may be a read error. The chain recombines TRBV7-7 with TRBJ2-7, with D tentatively TRBD1 or TRBD2 (5 bases each). The CDR3 has 18 residues. Per germline, CDR1 SSHAT and CDR2 FNYEAQ (reference sequence). The DNA for the CDR3 is TGTGCTAGCAGCCCTCGGGTCGGGACCCTAGCCAGTTCCTACGAGCAGTACTTC. It specifies CASSPRVGTLASSYEQYF. The full variable domain, completed using reference TRBV7-7 and TRBJ2-7, is GAGVSQSPRYKVTKRGQDVTLRCDPISSHATLYWYQQALGQGPEFLTYFNYEAQPDKSGLPSDRFSAERPEGSISTLTIQRTEQRDSAMYRCASSPRVGTLASSYEQYFGPGTRLTVT.

V usage is TRBV7-2 and J usage is TRBJ2-7; D is ambiguous. This CDR3 comprises 13 residues. CDR1 and CDR2 (germline): SGHTA, FQGNSA. The V and J ends lost 5 bases and 0 bases respectively, with 8 bases between them. The DNA for the CDR3 is TGTGCCAGCAGCGCCCCAAGCTCCTACGAGCAGTACTTC. Its translation is CASSAPSSYEQYF.

This sequence joins TRBV19 and TRBJ2-7; D ambiguous. Germline V gene sequence: CDR1 LNHDA, CDR2 SQIVND (reference sequence). V dropped 3 bases and J dropped 7 bases, with 22 bases sitting between them. The CDR3 has 16 residues. The CDR3 DNA follows: TGTGCCAGTAGTATTAGTATCGACGGCCTGGTGGGAGAGCAGTACTTC. This sequence encodes CASSISIDGLVGEQYF. The variable domain in full, completed from reference TRBV19 and TRBJ2-7, reads DGGITQSPKYLFRKEGQNVTLSCEQNLNHDAMYWYRQDPGQGLRLIYYSQIVNDFQKGDIAEGYSVSREKKESFPLTVTSAQKNPTAFYLCASSISIDGLVGEQYFGPGTRLTVT.